Below are 16 T cell receptor beta chains sequenced from a single sample in a study of shared clonotypes between healthy human individuals. The data were produced by immunoSEQ multiplex PCR, yet TCRdb's version contains in-frame clones alone and is incomplete. The sample lists about 590,000 clones, around 95% occurring once. Naive CD8 populations comprised CD45RO-negative cells positively selected for CCR7, excluding terminally differentiated effector memory CD45RA+ cells. Input material: naive CD8+ T cells sorted from blood. The receptors were gathered from a woman in her twenties or thirties in good health.

The CDR3 DNA is TGCGCCAGCAGCCTAGGGACGGGGCCTAACTATGGCTACACCTTC. Translating gives CASSLGTGPNYGYTF. This chain joins TRBV4-1 and TRBJ1-2, with D possibly being TRBD1 (5 bases). This CDR3 spans 15 amino acids. Trimming pared 4 bases from V and 0 bases from J, leaving 12 bases between. Germline CDR1 MGHRA, CDR2 YSYEKL.

The chain uses TRBV29-1 and TRBJ2-2; 7 nucleotides line up with TRBD1. The CDR3 has 16 amino acids. With 6 bases clipped from V and 6 bases from J, the junction kept 16 bases outside the gene matches. CDR1 is SQVTM and CDR2 is ANQGSEA in the germline V gene. CDR3 region: CSVVPRAGGKSGELFF. The DNA for the CDR3 is TGCAGCGTCGTGCCTCGGGCAGGGGGAAAATCCGGGGAGCTGTTTTTT.

This clone has just one count. This chain uses TRBV9 with TRBJ2-1; TRBD1 matches 8 bases. Per the germline V gene, CDR1 is SGDLS and CDR2 is YYNGEE. With 4 bases clipped from V and 6 bases from J, the junction kept 6 bases outside the gene matches. The CDR3 contains 14 residues. CDR3 sequence reads: CASSKVGQGNEQFF. The CDR3 bases are TGTGCCAGCAGCAAAGTAGGACAGGGCAATGAGCAGTTCTTC.

On this clone itself: This sample includes further DNA sequences coding for the same CDR3. This chain joins TRBV7-2 and TRBJ2-7; 10 bases match TRBD2. Per germline, CDR1 SGHTA and CDR2 FQGNSA. With V trimmed by 5 bases and J by 0 bases, 4 bases remained unmatched. The CDR3 totals 15 residues. The CDR3 DNA is TGTGCCAGCAGCCCGTGGACTAGCGGCTCCTACGAGCAGTACTTC. Translating gives CASSPWTSGSYEQYF.

The chain joins TRBV13 to TRBJ2-7; D is perhaps TRBD2 (5 bases). The V end was cut by 5 bases, the J end by 4 bases, with 18 bases between. The CDR3 runs to 15 residues. CDR1 is PRHDT and CDR2 is FYEKMQ in the germline V gene (reference sequence). The CDR3 region has the DNA TGTGCCAGCAGCCCTTCCGGGCGGGCCGGTTACGAGCAGTACTTC. The encoded protein is CASSPSGRAGYEQYF.

The chain is built from TRBV10-3 and TRBJ2-5, with 14 nucleotides matching TRBD2. Looked up from germline, CDR1 is ENHRY and CDR2 is SYGVKD. V lost 3 bases to trimming and J lost 4 bases; unmatched junction nucleotides: 10. The CDR3 is made up of 18 amino acids. The CDR3 coding sequence is TGTGCCATCAGTGACCCGACTAGCGGGAGGGGGAGTGGAGAGACCCAGTACTTC. Protein product: CAISDPTSGRGSGETQYF.

This chain links TRBV28 with TRBJ2-2, with D unclear. Trimming removed 4 bases at V and 3 bases at J, with 18 bases between. This CDR3 is 17 amino acids long. In germline, CDR1 is MDHEN, CDR2 SYDVKM. Here the CDR3 reads CASSYSFYLVDTGELFF. The CDR3, as DNA: TGTGCCAGCAGTTACAGTTTCTATCTTGTGGACACCGGGGAGCTGTTTTTT.

The chain carries TRBV4-1 and TRBJ1-5, with D possibly matching TRBD1 (6 bases). This CDR3 has 16 amino acids. Germline values: CDR1 MGHRA, CDR2 YSYEKL. The germline V and J ends were trimmed by 0 bases and 6 bases, with 15 bases remaining between them. The CDR3 DNA sequence: TGCGCCAGCAGCCAAGATAGGGGGGTTTCAGGTCAGCCCCAGCATTTT. It codes for CASSQDRGVSGQPQHF.

This chain uses TRBV27 with TRBJ2-3, with D unclear. From germline, CDR1 is MNHEY and CDR2 SMNVEV (reference sequence). This CDR3 spans 15 amino acids. V dropped 3 bases and J dropped 5 bases, with 15 bases sitting between them. Here the CDR3 DNA reads TGTGCCAGCAGTTTCGTAGGAGCGCCGGGAGATACGCAGTATTTT. This sequence encodes CASSFVGAPGDTQYF.

This clone appeared once. The V gene is TRBV30, the J gene TRBJ2-7; 9 bases are shared with TRBD1. The CDR3 covers 17 residues. V lost 0 bases and J lost 3; bases outside the gene matches: 12. CDR1 is GTSNPN, CDR2 SVGIG, per germline (reference sequence). The CDR3 region is CAWSVGQGRPVVYEQYF. DNA of the CDR3: TGTGCCTGGAGTGTTGGACAGGGGCGGCCGGTTGTCTACGAGCAGTACTTC.

The rearrangement links TRBV29-1 to TRBJ2-1; D unresolved. The ends were cut back, 4 bases at V and 4 bases at J, with 14 bases in the middle. Germline CDR1 reads SQVTM; CDR2 reads ANQGSEA. This CDR3 spans 14 amino acids. The CDR3 protein is CSVGGPGVYNEQFF. The CDR3 nucleotides are TGCAGCGTTGGGGGTCCAGGAGTGTACAATGAGCAGTTCTTC.

V is TRBV27 and J is TRBJ2-7; possible D gene TRBD2, 6 bases. Trimming pared 0 bases from V and 5 bases from J, leaving 17 bases between. The CDR3 covers 16 residues. Germline CDR1 reads MNHEY; CDR2 reads SMNVEV (reference sequence). Written as DNA, the CDR3 is TGTGCCAGCAGTTTATCGGGCCGGGGGACCCTACACGAGCAGTACTTC. Amino acid sequence: CASSLSGRGTLHEQYF.

This chain connects TRBV4-1 to TRBJ2-5; 13 bases fit TRBD2. V lost 4 bases to trimming and J lost 6 bases; unmatched junction nucleotides: 8. The CDR3 is made up of 16 amino acids. Per germline, CDR1 MGHRA and CDR2 YSYEKL. CDR3 coding DNA: TGCGCCAGCAGCCGAGGACTAGCGGGAGAAGGTCAGACCCAGTACTTC. Translated: CASSRGLAGEGQTQYF.

The rearrangement links TRBV2 to TRBJ2-1, with unresolved D. CDR1 and CDR2 from the germline V gene are SNHLY and FYNNEI. This CDR3 has 15 amino acids. V shed 3 bases and J shed 6 bases, with 15 bases lying between them. The CDR3 DNA reads as TGTGCCAGCAGTGATGAGTTAGGTGTACGCAATGAGCAGTTCTTC. Its translation is CASSDELGVRNEQFF.

This chain uses TRBV7-8 with TRBJ2-7; weak D call: TRBD2 (5 bases). The CDR3 has 15 amino acids. CDR1 SGHVS and CDR2 FQNEAQ come from the germline V gene. V was trimmed by 1 base and J by 0 bases, leaving 10 bases between them. CDR3 DNA: TGTGCCAGCAGCTTAGAGGCGGGCACCTCCTACGAGCAGTACTTC. It encodes CASSLEAGTSYEQYF.

The genes are TRBV7-9 and TRBJ2-2; 10 bases map to TRBD2. This CDR3 is built from 15 residues. Trimming cost V 2 bases and J 6 bases; bases outside gene matches: 3. Germline-derived CDR1 and CDR2 are SEHNR and FQNEAQ (reference sequence). DNA of the CDR3: TGTGCCAGCAGCTTACAGCGGGAGGGCCCCGGGGAGCTGTTTTTT. The encoded protein is CASSLQREGPGELFF.